These 3 T cell receptor delta chains were sequenced from one sample in a study of gammadelta T cells in human blood. TCRdb reanalysed the RT-PCR reads via CATT. The top ten hold 20% to 25% of the sample, which has some 610 delta-chain clones, around 38% seen once. The sequenced material came from Vgamma9Vdelta2 gamma-delta T cells from cord blood. The receptor source for this set is a newborn.

This clone is deemed large. Different DNA sequences within this sample yield the same CDR3. V and J are TRDV2 and TRDJ1; weak D call: TRDD3 (5 bases). V shed 0 bases and J shed 0 bases, with 13 bases lying between them. From germline, CDR1 is GEAIGNYY and CDR2 EKD. The CDR3 is 16 amino acids. CDR3 amino acids: CACDTEGRSNTDKLIF. CDR3 DNA: TGTGCCTGTGACACCGAGGGGAGAAGTAACACCGATAAACTCATCTTT.

By frequency in the sample, this clone is large. This sequence joins TRDV2 and TRDJ3; TRDD3 matches at 8 bases. The CDR3 spans 18 residues. The trim removed 0 bases at V and 2 bases at J, leaving 5 bases unmatched. CDR1 and CDR2 from the germline V gene are GEAIGNYY and EKD. The CDR3 region is CACDTAGYGTWDTRQMFF. CDR3 DNA sequence: TGTGCCTGTGACACCGCGGGATACGGGACCTGGGACACCCGACAGATGTTTTTC.

This clone rates as large. The chain carries TRDV2 and TRDJ3, with 12 bases matching TRDD3. Germline V lookup: CDR1 GEAIGNYY, CDR2 EKD. The CDR3 is 22 residues long. The trim removed 0 bases at V and 0 bases at J, leaving 11 bases unmatched. The CDR3, as DNA: TGTGCCTGTGACACCATGAGCTGGGGGATACGCAGGAGCTCCTGGGACACCCGACAGATGTTTTTC. This translates into CACDTMSWGIRRSSWDTRQMFF.